This TCR beta chain was captured by sequencing in a study of blood T cell repertoires in COVID-19. Across the study: The United States, Italy and Spain supplied acute and convalescent COVID-19 samples. From T cells, B-cell-depleted T cells, or PBMCs came the material, which was cDNA or gDNA.

As processed by the authors: The authors estimated nucleated cell counts from reference gene primer amplification. The assay was immunoSEQ multiplex PCR, and TCRdb's table has in-frame clones only and misses some. V and J calls and clone size are copied from that table; D and trimming were computed from the DNA. The sample carries some 140,000 clones, approximately 88% recorded once. There are 15 residues in the CDR3. Germline CDR1 reads SGDLS; CDR2 reads YYNGEE. Trimming cost V 3 bases and J 0 bases; bases outside gene matches: 6. The chain is built from TRBV9 and TRBJ2-7; 7 bases align to TRBD2. This clonotype originated in a man aged 70 or older with active COVID-19. What was sequenced was peripheral blood. CDR3 sequence (DNA): TGTGCCAGCAGCGGGGGCCCGGGGGGCTCCTACGAGCAGTACTTC. Protein: CASSGGPGGSYEQYF.